The 7 T cell receptor beta chains reported below all come from one sample, sequenced in a study of T cell responses to AZD1222 COVID-19 vaccine. Clones were sequenced by immunoSEQ multiplex PCR, and TCRdb holds only the in-frame ones, with some missing. The table includes approximately 150,000 clones, more than 75% detected once. This sample comprised peripheral blood, obtained 28 days after the second AZD1222 dose. Receptors were obtained from an adult who received the AZD1222 COVID-19 vaccine.

The chain couples TRBV5-6 to TRBJ2-2; 7 bases fit TRBD2. With 0 bases clipped from V and 4 bases from J, the junction kept 6 bases outside the gene matches. Germline assignment: CDR1 SGHDT and CDR2 YYEEEE. The CDR3 covers 16 residues. CDR3 bases: TGTGCCAGCAGCTTGGCCCTCCGGGAGGCCACCGGGGAGCTGTTTTTT. It specifies CASSLALREATGELFF.

Here the CDR3 DNA reads TGTGCCAGCAGTGCGAGACAGGGGGCGCGGGACTATGGCTACACCTTC. Its translation is CASSARQGARDYGYTF. The J gene is TRBJ1-2, the V gene TRBV6-1; 10 nucleotides agree with TRBD1. This CDR3 has 16 residues. Trimming cost V 4 bases and J 3 bases; bases outside gene matches: 8. Germline V gene lookup returns CDR1 MNHNS and CDR2 SASEGT.

V is TRBV25-1 and J is TRBJ1-1; D gene ambiguous. Trimming removed 4 bases from V and 5 bases from J, with 5 bases in between. The V gene's germline CDR1 is MGHDK and CDR2 SYGVNS. There are 11 residues in the CDR3. The CDR3 reads CASSGTTEAFF. As DNA, the CDR3 is TGTGCCAGCAGTGGGACGACTGAAGCTTTCTTT.

The chain recombines TRBV6-5 with TRBJ2-5; D unresolved. The germline CDR1 and CDR2 sequences are MNHEY and SVGAGI. Deletions cut 4 bases from V and 4 bases from J, with 19 bases between. The CDR3 extends over 16 amino acids. This CDR3 is CASSSPTGWGPETQYF. The CDR3 nucleotides are TGTGCCAGCAGTTCCCCAACGGGCTGGGGTCCAGAGACCCAGTACTTC.

Written as DNA, the CDR3 is TGTGCCAGCAGCCCTCTGGGGGGCAATCAGCCCCAGCATTTT. Translating gives CASSPLGGNQPQHF. J is TRBJ1-5 and V is TRBV27; D possibly corresponds to TRBD1 (5 bases). V was trimmed by 6 bases and J by 2 bases, leaving 11 bases between them. This CDR3 is 14 amino acids long. CDR1 and CDR2 (germline): MNHEY, SMNVEV (reference sequence).

This chain joins TRBV19 and TRBJ2-7, with D maybe TRBD2 (6 bases). Germline values: CDR1 LNHDA, CDR2 SQIVND (reference sequence). Trimming stripped 6 bases from V and 3 bases from J, with 21 bases between. The CDR3 has 16 amino acids. Written as DNA, the CDR3 is TGTGCCAGTAGCAAATCAGCTCTTGGGGGGAACTACGAGCAGTACTTC. Encoded protein: CASSKSALGGNYEQYF.

CDR3 residues: CASSPRGDFSYNEQFF. In DNA form, the CDR3 reads TGTGCCAGCAGCCCTCGGGGGGACTTCTCCTACAATGAGCAGTTCTTC. The V and J genes are TRBV7-2 and TRBJ2-1; TRBD2 agrees at 7 bases. CDR1 is SGHTA, CDR2 FQGNSA, per germline. Unmatched junction bases numbered 7, after V lost 5 bases and J lost 0 bases. This CDR3 has 16 amino acids.